This paragraph covers one TCR beta chain sequence. These data originate in a study of T cell changes during pregnancy in multiple sclerosis. Trimming left V 2 bases short and J 5 bases short, with 19 bases between. Germline CDR1 and CDR2: KGHSH and LQKENI. CDR3 size: 16 residues. Assay used: immunoSEQ multiplex PCR; TCRdb lists only in-frame clones, some missing. Of 40,000 to 45,000 clones listed, around 90% are singletons. The chain links TRBV18 to TRBJ2-7; D may be TRBD1 (6 bases). The sequencing here drew on CD4+ T cells from peripheral blood mononuclear cells, taken in the first trimester of pregnancy. This clonotype was obtained from a female donor with multiple sclerosis, enrolled in a pregnancy study. The chain's CDR3 is CASSPKGLLGADEQYF. The DNA of the CDR3 is TGTGCCAGCTCACCAAAAGGCTTGTTGGGGGCCGACGAGCAGTACTTC.